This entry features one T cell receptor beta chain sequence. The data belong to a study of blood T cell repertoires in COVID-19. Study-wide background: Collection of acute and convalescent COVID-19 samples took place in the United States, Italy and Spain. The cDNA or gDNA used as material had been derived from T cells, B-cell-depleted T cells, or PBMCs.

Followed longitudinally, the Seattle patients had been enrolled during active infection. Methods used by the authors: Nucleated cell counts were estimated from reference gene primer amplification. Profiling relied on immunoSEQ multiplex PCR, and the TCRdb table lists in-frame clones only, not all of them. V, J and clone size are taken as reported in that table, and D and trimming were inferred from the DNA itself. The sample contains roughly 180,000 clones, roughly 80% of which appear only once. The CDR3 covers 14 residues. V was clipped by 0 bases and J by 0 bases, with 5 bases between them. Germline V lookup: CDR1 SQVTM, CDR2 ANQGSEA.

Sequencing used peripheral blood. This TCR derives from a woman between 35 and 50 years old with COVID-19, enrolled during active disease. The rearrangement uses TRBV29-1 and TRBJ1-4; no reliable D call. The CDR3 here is CSVEDPATNEKLFF. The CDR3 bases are TGCAGCGTTGAAGATCCTGCAACTAATGAAAAACTGTTTTTT.